A selection of T cell receptor beta chains follows, all from one sample in a study of cytomegalovirus exposure and HLA in healthy donors. Data came from immunoSEQ multiplex PCR; TCRdb stores just in-frame clones and leaves some out. The table includes some 180,000 clones, roughly four fifths detected once. The specimen was PBMCs. Every receptor here comes from a man aged 35-49 years in good health and CMV-seropositive. Each CDR3 is given with its conserved first and last residue. Clone size is stated in some rows and not others, as once, few, many or a class when expanded.

V gene	clone size	J gene	CDR3 protein
TRBV27	few	TRBJ2-1	CASSISRDRGSYNEQFF
TRBV10-3	.	TRBJ1-3	CASSYSGSSGNTIYF
TRBV7-3	.	TRBJ2-1	CASSRGPAEYNEQFF
TRBV10-1	.	TRBJ1-1	CASSVAMNTEAFF
TRBV4-2	.	TRBJ2-7	CASSQGDRTYEQYF
TRBV4-1	.	TRBJ2-5	CASSQVGLAGLQETQYF
TRBV14	.	TRBJ1-6	CASSQGTGTASHF
TRBV18	.	TRBJ2-1	CASSPVTSSYNEQFF
TRBV7-8	.	TRBJ2-1	CASRQGESSYNEQFF
TRBV7-8	.	TRBJ2-2	CASSTSGGFTGELFF
TRBV7-9	.	TRBJ2-6	CATSPAGLTSGANVLTF
TRBV7-3	once	TRBJ1-2	CASSLAGGDGYTF
TRBV5-4	.	TRBJ2-5	CASSAGSRGGEETQYF
TRBV4-2	.	TRBJ2-2	CASSQDGASGTSNTGELFF
TRBV6-1	few	TRBJ1-4	CASSERRSPGSGKLFF
TRBV5-1	once	TRBJ1-1	CASSLGGGTLGEAFF
TRBV2	once	TRBJ2-2	CASSEALLGGPVFF
TRBV2	.	TRBJ2-7	CAEGVGYEQYF
TRBV4-2	.	TRBJ2-1	CASTLAIGAGAGEQFF